This T cell receptor beta chain was sequenced during a study of Graves' ophthalmopathy and Graves' hyperthyroidism. TCR beta CDR3 amplification used RNA transcripts. A first-round RT-PCR used HTBI primers, followed by a second-round multiplex PCR. TCRdb called the multiplex PCR reads again in MiXCR, with one record for every CDR3 protein. The sample consists of 150,000 or so distinct CDR3 sequences, about 40% of them appearing once. The sample taken for sequencing was peripheral blood. This clonotype was sampled from a woman in her forties with Graves' ophthalmopathy.

In DNA form, the CDR3 reads TGTGCCAGCAGTCCCGCCGGGACAGCGCCTAAGCAGCCCCAGCATTTT. It specifies CASSPAGTAPKQPQHF. The rearrangement joins TRBV28 to TRBJ1-5; TRBD1 matches 7 bases. Trimming at V came to 5 bases and at J to 7 bases, leaving 14 bases not matched to a gene. Germline values: CDR1 MDHEN, CDR2 SYDVKM. The CDR3 is 16 amino acids.